This is a list of T cell receptor beta chains from one sample in a study of T-cell reconstitution after alpha-beta-depleted transplantation in children. TCRdb reanalysed the PCR reads using MiXCR and keeps one entry per CDR3 protein. This sample yields almost 500,000 distinct CDR3 sequences, of which about 12% are seen a single time; about 5.6% belongs to the top ten. The sequences come from PBMCs from the stem cell graft donor, collected from the stem cell graft. Source of these receptors: a human donor who donated a stem cell graft to a child with combined immunodeficiency. Each CDR3 is given with its conserved first and last residue.

V gene | CDR3 protein
TRBV7-9 | CASSLDVRLYEQYF
TRBV10-3 | CAISESSSGYTDTQYF
TRBV12-3/TRBV12-4 | CASRPQNSPLHF
TRBV12-3/TRBV12-4 | CASREDRERYNEQFF
TRBV6-2/TRBV6-3 | CASSSPLLAGGGPGGATQYF
TRBV20-1 | CSALASGAYNEQFF
TRBV20-1 | CSAREDIRSPLHF
TRBV12-3/TRBV12-4 | CASSPSGRGGDTQYF
TRBV20-1 | CSAPRGAGVQETQYF
TRBV28 | CASSLARELGEQYF
TRBV30 | CAWSHPSGGGYNEQFF
TRBV12-3/TRBV12-4 | CASSLQGFNEQFF
TRBV7-2 | CASSSPGREQYF
TRBV20-1 | CSARDFLAGGDTGELFF
TRBV9 | CASSVGGGVERAFF
TRBV10-3 | CAISTGDETQYF
TRBV15 | CATSRDRWGANTEAFF
TRBV24-1 | CATSVPQRGEQFF
TRBV28 | CASSIPGTAHSPLHF
TRBV7-9 | CASSNIYWTSGRALRTDTQYF
TRBV7-2 | CASSFGTSFSEQYF
TRBV7-9 | CASSLSYEETQYF
TRBV7-9 | CASSSPGTGYEQYF
TRBV15 | CATSRVSGANVLTF
TRBV7-2 | CASSLGPPTGGRNQPQHF
TRBV7-2 | CASSWAGTGSYNEQFF
TRBV29-1 | CSVRPTGYQETQYF
TRBV24-1 | CATSDNDYPYNEQFF